The clone carrying this T cell receptor beta chain was picked up one time. The data were obtained in a study of blood T cell repertoires in COVID-19. For the study at large: Both acute and convalescent COVID-19 samples were obtained from the United States, Italy and Spain. The analysed material was cDNA or gDNA that came from T cells, B-cell-depleted T cells, or PBMCs.

Original methodology: Reference gene primer amplification gave estimated nucleated cell counts. The method was immunoSEQ multiplex PCR; TCRdb's version includes in-frame clones alone and lacks a portion of them. D and trimming were read from the DNA, whereas the V and J calls and clone size are those reported in that table. Among 40,000 or so clones listed, roughly 73% were seen once. Sequencing used peripheral blood. The receptor was derived from an elderly man with acute or convalescent COVID-19.

Here the CDR3 reads CASSNFGGGGELFF. The CDR3 nucleotides are TGTGCCAGCAGCAACTTTGGGGGAGGCGGGGAGCTGTTTTTT. The J gene is TRBJ2-2, the V gene TRBV6-2 or TRBV6-3; possible D gene TRBD2, 6 bases. Trimming left V 6 bases short and J 7 bases short, with 15 bases between. Germline V gene sequence: CDR1 MNHEY, CDR2 SVGEGT. The CDR3 contains 14 residues.